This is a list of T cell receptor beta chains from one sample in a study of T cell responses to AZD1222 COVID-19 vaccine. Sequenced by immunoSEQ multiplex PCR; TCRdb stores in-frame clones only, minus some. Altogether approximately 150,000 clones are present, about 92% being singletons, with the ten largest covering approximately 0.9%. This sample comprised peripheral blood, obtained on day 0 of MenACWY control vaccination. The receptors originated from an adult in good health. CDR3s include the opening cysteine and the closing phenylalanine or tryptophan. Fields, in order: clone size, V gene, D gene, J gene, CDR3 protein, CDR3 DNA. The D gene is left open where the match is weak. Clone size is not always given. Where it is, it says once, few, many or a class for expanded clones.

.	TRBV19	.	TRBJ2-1	CASRAGLLYNEQFF	TGTGCCAGTAGGGCGGGACTTCTGTACAATGAGCAGTTCTTC
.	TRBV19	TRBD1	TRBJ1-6	CASSRGQDSPLHF	TGTGCCAGTAGCAGAGGACAGGATTCACCCCTCCACTTT
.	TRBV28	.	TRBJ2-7	CASSKDSGEQYF	TGTGCCAGCAGTAAGGACAGTGGGGAGCAGTACTTC
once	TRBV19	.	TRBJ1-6	CASSSDTGTYSPLHF	TGTGCCAGTAGTTCTGATACCGGGACATATTCACCCCTCCACTTT
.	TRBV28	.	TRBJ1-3	CASSLGLSGNTIYF	TGTGCCAGCAGTTTAGGGCTCTCTGGAAACACCATATATTTT
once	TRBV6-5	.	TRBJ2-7	CASSYSGQFLAYEQYF	TGTGCCAGCAGTTACAGCGGACAGTTTCTAGCGTACGAGCAGTACTTC
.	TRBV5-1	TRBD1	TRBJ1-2	CASSFGTANYGYTF	TGCGCCAGCAGCTTTGGGACAGCTAACTATGGCTACACCTTC
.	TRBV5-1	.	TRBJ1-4	CAMGETRLFNEKLFF	TGCGCCATGGGGGAGACTAGGCTCTTTAATGAAAAACTGTTTTTT
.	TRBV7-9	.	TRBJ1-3	CASSPGRSSGNTIYF	TGTGCCAGCAGCCCGGGACGGAGCTCTGGAAACACCATATATTTT
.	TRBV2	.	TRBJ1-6	CASSIRVSPLHF	TGTGCCAGCAGTATCAGGGTTTCACCCCTCCACTTT
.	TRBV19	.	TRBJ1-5	CASTERQSTNQPQHF	TGTGCCAGTACAGAGCGACAGTCTACTAATCAGCCCCAGCATTTT
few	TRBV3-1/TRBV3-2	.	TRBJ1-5	CASSQAVGGQPQHF	TGTGCCAGCAGCCAAGCGGTAGGGGGTCAGCCCCAGCATTTT
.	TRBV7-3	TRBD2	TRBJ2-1	CASSLREGFEQFF	TGTGCCAGCAGCTTAAGGGAGGGATTTGAGCAGTTCTTC
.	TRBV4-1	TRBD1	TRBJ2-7	CASSPKRQGPYEQYF	TGCGCCAGCAGCCCAAAGAGACAGGGACCCTACGAGCAGTACTTC
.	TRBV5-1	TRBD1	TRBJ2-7	CASSLQGQGSSYEQYF	TGCGCCAGCAGCTTGCAAGGACAGGGAAGCTCCTACGAGCAGTACTTC
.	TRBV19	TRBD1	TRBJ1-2	CASSTGGIRYGYTF	TGTGCCAGTTCGACAGGGGGGATTAGGTATGGCTACACCTTC
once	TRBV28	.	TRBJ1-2	CASSQPRVDIYGYTF	TGTGCCAGCAGCCAGCCGAGGGTCGATATCTATGGCTACACCTTC
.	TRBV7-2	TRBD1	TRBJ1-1	CASSHPPGTGRTEAFF	TGTGCCAGCAGCCACCCCCCAGGGACAGGGCGGACTGAAGCTTTCTTT